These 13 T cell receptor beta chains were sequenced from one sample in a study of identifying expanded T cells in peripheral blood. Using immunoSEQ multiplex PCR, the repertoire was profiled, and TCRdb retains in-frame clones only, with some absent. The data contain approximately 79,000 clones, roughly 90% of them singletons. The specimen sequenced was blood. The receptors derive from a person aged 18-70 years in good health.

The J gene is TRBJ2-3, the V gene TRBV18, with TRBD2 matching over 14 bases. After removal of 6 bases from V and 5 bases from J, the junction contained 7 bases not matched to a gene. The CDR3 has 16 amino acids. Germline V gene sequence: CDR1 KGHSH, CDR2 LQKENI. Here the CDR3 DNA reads TGTGCCAGCTCGCCAAGACTAGCGGGAGGGGGAGATACGCAGTATTTT. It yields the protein CASSPRLAGGGDTQYF.

The CDR3 coding sequence is TGTGCCAGCAGTCTAGGGGCCGCCGATACGCAGTATTTT. This translates into CASSLGAADTQYF. This chain connects TRBV6-5 to TRBJ2-3; a weak D match, TRBD1 (5 bases). There are 13 residues in the CDR3. Trimming left V 5 bases short and J 6 bases short, with 12 bases between. The germline CDR1 and CDR2 sequences are MNHEY and SVGAGI.

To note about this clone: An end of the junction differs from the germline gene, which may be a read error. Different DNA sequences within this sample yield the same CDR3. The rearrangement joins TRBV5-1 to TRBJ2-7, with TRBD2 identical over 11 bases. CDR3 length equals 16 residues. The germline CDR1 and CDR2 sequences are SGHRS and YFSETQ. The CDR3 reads CASSWTSGLSSYEQYF. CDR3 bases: TGCGCTAGCAGCTGGACTAGCGGGTTAAGCTCCTACGAGCAGTACTTC.

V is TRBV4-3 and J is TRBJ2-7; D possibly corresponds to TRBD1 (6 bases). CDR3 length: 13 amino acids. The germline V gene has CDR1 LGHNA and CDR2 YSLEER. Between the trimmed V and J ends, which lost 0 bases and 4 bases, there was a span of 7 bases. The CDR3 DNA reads TGCGCCAGCAGCCAAGAAAGGGGGTACGAGCAGTACTTC. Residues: CASSQERGYEQYF.

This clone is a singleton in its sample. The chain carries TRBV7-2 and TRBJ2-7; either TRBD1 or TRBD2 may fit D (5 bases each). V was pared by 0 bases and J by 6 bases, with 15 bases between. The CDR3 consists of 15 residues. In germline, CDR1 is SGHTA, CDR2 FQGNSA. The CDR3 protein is CASSLAPGARGEQYF. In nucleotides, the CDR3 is TGTGCCAGCAGCTTAGCGCCTGGGGCTCGGGGCGAGCAGTACTTC.

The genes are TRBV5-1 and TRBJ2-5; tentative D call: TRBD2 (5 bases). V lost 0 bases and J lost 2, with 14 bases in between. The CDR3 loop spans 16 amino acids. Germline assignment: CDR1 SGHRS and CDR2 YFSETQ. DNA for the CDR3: TGCGCCAGCAGCTTGGGGCCCCCCCGCGGGCAAGAGACCCAGTACTTC. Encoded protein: CASSLGPPRGQETQYF.

The CDR3 is CASSPQGRVTYEQYF. In DNA, the CDR3 is TGTGCCAGCAGCCCGCAGGGCCGTGTTACCTACGAGCAGTACTTC. This chain uses TRBV7-2 with TRBJ2-7; a possible D gene is TRBD1 (5 bases). CDR1 is SGHTA and CDR2 is FQGNSA in the germline V gene. The CDR3 length is 15 residues. Trimming took off 5 bases at V and 2 bases at J, with 16 bases between the two ends.

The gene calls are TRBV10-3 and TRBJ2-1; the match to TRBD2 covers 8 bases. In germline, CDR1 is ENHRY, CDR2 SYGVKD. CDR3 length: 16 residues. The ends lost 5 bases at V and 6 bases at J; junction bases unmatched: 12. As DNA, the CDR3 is TGTGCCATCAGTTCCAGTAAAGCGGGGGAGAGCAATGAGCAGTTCTTC. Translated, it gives CAISSSKAGESNEQFF.

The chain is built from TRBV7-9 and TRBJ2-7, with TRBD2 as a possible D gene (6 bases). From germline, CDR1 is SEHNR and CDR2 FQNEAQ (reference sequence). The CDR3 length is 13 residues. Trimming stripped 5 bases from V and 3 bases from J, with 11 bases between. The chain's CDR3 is CASSPVGGYEQYF. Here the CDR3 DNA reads TGTGCCAGCAGCCCGGTGGGGGGCTACGAGCAGTACTTC.

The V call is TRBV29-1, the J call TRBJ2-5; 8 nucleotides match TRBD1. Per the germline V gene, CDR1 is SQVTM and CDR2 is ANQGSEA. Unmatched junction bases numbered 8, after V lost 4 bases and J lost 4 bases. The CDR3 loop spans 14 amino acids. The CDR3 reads CSVASDRARETQYF. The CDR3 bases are TGCAGCGTTGCCTCGGACAGGGCGAGAGAGACCCAGTACTTC.

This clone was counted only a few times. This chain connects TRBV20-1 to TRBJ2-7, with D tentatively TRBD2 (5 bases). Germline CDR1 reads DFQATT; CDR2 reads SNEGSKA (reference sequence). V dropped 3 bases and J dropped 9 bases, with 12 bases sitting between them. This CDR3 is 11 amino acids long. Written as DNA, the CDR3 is TGCAGTGCTAGTCCCGGGGTCGTGCAGTACTTC. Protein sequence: CSASPGVVQYF.

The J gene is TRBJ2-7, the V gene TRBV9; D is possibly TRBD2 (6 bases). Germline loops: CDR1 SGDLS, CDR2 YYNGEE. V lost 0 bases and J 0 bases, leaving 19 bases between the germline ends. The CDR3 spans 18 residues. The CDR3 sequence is CASSVEPATSHRSYEQYF. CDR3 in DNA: TGTGCCAGCAGCGTAGAACCGGCGACTAGTCACCGCTCCTACGAGCAGTACTTC.

The CDR3 spells CASSPRGGPRETQYF. The CDR3 DNA follows: TGTGCCAGCAGCCCTCGGGGGGGGCCCCGAGAGACCCAGTACTTC. V and J are TRBV7-2 and TRBJ2-5; TRBD2 matches 8 bases. After removal of 5 bases from V and 4 bases from J, the junction contained 9 bases not matched to a gene. This CDR3 is built from 15 residues. CDR1 and CDR2 (germline): SGHTA, FQGNSA.